Detailed here is one TCR beta chain. Sequencing was performed with immunoSEQ multiplex PCR; in TCRdb, only in-frame clones are kept and a portion is missing. The data contain roughly 56,000 clones, approximately 80% of them singletons. The germline gives CDR1 PRHDT, CDR2 FYEKMQ (reference sequence). Trimming took off 4 bases at V and 0 bases at J, with 13 bases between the two ends. The CDR3 extends over 15 amino acids. This sample is drawn from a study of early stage breast cancer tumors. The chain joins TRBV13 to TRBJ2-7; the D gene could be TRBD1 or TRBD2 (5 bases each). The sequenced sample consisted of blood. The sequence came from a person aged 25 to 39 with breast cancer. This CDR3 is CASSSPPGSSYEQYF. DNA of the CDR3: TGTGCCAGCAGCTCCCCCCCAGGGAGCTCCTACGAGCAGTACTTC.